The 18 T cell receptor beta chains reported below all come from one sample, sequenced in a study of identifying expanded T cells in peripheral blood. Some clones are missing from TCRdb's copy, which holds only in-frame ones; the method was immunoSEQ multiplex PCR. This table holds about 86,000 clones, roughly 88% found once. Sequencing input: blood. Receptors were obtained from a person aged 18 to 70 in good health.

This chain uses TRBV5-1 with TRBJ1-2; D gene ambiguous. Germline V gene lookup returns CDR1 SGHRS and CDR2 YFSETQ. This CDR3 comprises 12 residues. With 2 bases removed from V and 3 bases from J, the gap between germline ends came to 5 bases. The CDR3 is CASSLPDYGYTF. The CDR3 bases are TGCGCCAGCAGCTTACCAGACTATGGCTACACCTTC.

CDR3 DNA sequence: TGCGCCAGCAGCTCAGGAAATGGCTACACCTTC. Translated, it gives CASSSGNGYTF. This sequence joins TRBV5-1 and TRBJ1-2; D is undetermined. The CDR3 extends over 11 amino acids. Germline-derived CDR1 and CDR2 are SGHRS and YFSETQ. V was pared by 3 bases and J by 6 bases, with 6 bases between.

The rearrangement uses TRBV15 and TRBJ1-3; D is uncertain. Trimming stripped 3 bases from V and 7 bases from J, with 16 bases between. Germline V gives CDR1 LNHNV, CDR2 YYDKDF (reference sequence). The CDR3 runs to 15 residues. The CDR3 spells CATSSLEGYGNTIYF. CDR3 bases: TGTGCCACCAGCAGCCTCGAGGGATACGGGAACACCATATATTTT.

A remark on this clone: Its ends do not fully match the called genes, so a read error is possible. J is TRBJ1-1 and V is TRBV9, with D tentatively TRBD1 (5 bases). CDR3 size: 13 residues. Germline CDR1 reads SGDLS; CDR2 reads YYNGEE. CDR3 DNA sequence: TGTGCCAGCAGCGTAGCAGGGAACAATGAAGCTTTCTTT. The encoded protein is CASSVAGNNEAFF.

The genes are TRBV7-3 and TRBJ2-3; unclear D gene. V lost 5 bases and J 0 bases, leaving 9 bases between the germline ends. The CDR3 is 14 amino acids. Germline V gives CDR1 SGHTA, CDR2 FQGTGA. CDR3 nucleotides: TGTGCCAGCAGCCCACAGACTAGCACAGATACGCAGTATTTT. Amino acids: CASSPQTSTDTQYF.

The chain recombines TRBV20-1 with TRBJ2-1; D is unresolved. Germline V gene sequence: CDR1 DFQATT, CDR2 SNEGSKA (reference sequence). The CDR3 covers 10 residues. Trimming stripped 4 bases from V and 5 bases from J, with 3 bases between. CDR3 region: CSAIHNEQFF. The CDR3 DNA reads as TGCAGTGCTATTCACAATGAGCAGTTCTTC.

The gene calls are TRBV19 and TRBJ1-2, with D uncertain. CDR3 size: 12 residues. Trimming removed 8 bases at V and 1 base at J, with 8 bases between. CDR1 is LNHDA and CDR2 is SQIVND in the germline V gene (reference sequence). CDR3 bases: TGTGCCAGTGCCAGGTTTAACTATGGCTACACCTTC. This sequence encodes CASARFNYGYTF.

DNA of the CDR3: TGTGCCAGTAGTATCGGGACAGGGGCCCCGGAGACCCAGTACTTC. Amino acids: CASSIGTGAPETQYF. The chain uses TRBV19 and TRBJ2-5; 10 nucleotides agree with TRBD1. The V segment lost 3 bases and the J segment 5 bases; nucleotides outside the gene matches: 6. Germline V gives CDR1 LNHDA, CDR2 SQIVND (reference sequence). The CDR3 covers 15 residues.

CDR3 sequence: CAIRRFDTGELFF. CDR3 DNA sequence: TGTGCCATCAGGAGGTTTGACACCGGGGAGCTGTTTTTT. J is TRBJ2-2 and V is TRBV10-3; unclear D gene. This CDR3 has 13 residues. V shed 6 bases and J shed 3 bases, with 8 bases lying between them. CDR1 and CDR2 from the germline V gene are ENHRY and SYGVKD.

The rearrangement links TRBV5-6 to TRBJ2-3; 12 bases map to TRBD2. The V gene's germline CDR1 is SGHDT and CDR2 YYEEEE. With 1 base clipped from V and 2 bases from J, the junction kept 2 bases outside the gene matches. CDR3 size: 16 residues. The CDR3 protein is CASSLRLAGDTDTQYF. CDR3 nucleotide sequence: TGTGCCAGCAGCTTGAGACTAGCGGGGGACACAGATACGCAGTATTTT.

The chain carries TRBV29-1 and TRBJ1-1; 7 nucleotides line up with TRBD1. With V trimmed by 1 base and J by 8 bases, 7 bases remained unmatched. CDR3 size: 13 residues. The germline V gene encodes CDR1 SQVTM and CDR2 ANQGSEA. CDR3 nucleotides: TGCAGCGTTGAAGTAGGACAGGTCAGCGAAGCTTTCTTT. It specifies CSVEVGQVSEAFF. Using reference TRBV29-1 and TRBJ1-1 for the parts outside the CDR3, the full variable domain is SAVISQKPSRDICQRGTSLTIQCQVDSQVTMMFWYRQQPGQSLTLIATANQGSEATYESGFVIDKFPISRPNLTFSTLTVSNMSPEDSSIYLCSVEVGQVSEAFFGQGTRLTVV.

The V call is TRBV5-8, the J call TRBJ1-1, with D possibly being TRBD1 (6 bases). The CDR3 is made up of 13 amino acids. Germline lookup yields CDR1 SGHTS and CDR2 YDEGEE. V shed 0 bases and J shed 8 bases, with 11 bases lying between them. The CDR3 sequence: CASSLARGLEAFF. The CDR3 DNA reads TGTGCCAGCAGCTTGGCTCGGGGGCTGGAAGCTTTCTTT.

This clone was detected only once. The chain links TRBV19 to TRBJ1-1; D is undetermined. CDR3 length equals 14 residues. V was cut by 5 bases and J by 5 bases, with 15 bases left in between. Germline V gene lookup returns CDR1 LNHDA and CDR2 SQIVND (reference sequence). In DNA, the CDR3 is TGTGCCAGTAGTCGCATTTTTTATGGAACTGAAGCTTTCTTT. Its protein is CASSRIFYGTEAFF.

The genes are TRBV19 and TRBJ2-6; D gene uncertain. CDR1 is LNHDA and CDR2 is SQIVND in the germline V gene (reference sequence). Trimming removed 6 bases from V and 0 bases from J, with 12 bases in between. The CDR3 is 16 residues long. In nucleotides, the CDR3 is TGTGCCAGTAGGGGCAGGAGCCTCTCTGGGGCCAACGTCCTGACTTTC. It is translated as CASRGRSLSGANVLTF.

V and J are TRBV2 and TRBJ2-5; D remains unclear. V dropped 6 bases and J dropped 3 bases, with 14 bases sitting between them. The CDR3 length is 14 residues. Per germline, CDR1 SNHLY and CDR2 FYNNEI. As DNA, the CDR3 is TGTGCCAGCAGAGATCGTGGGCGAAAAGAGACCCAGTACTTC. Amino acid sequence: CASRDRGRKETQYF.

The CDR3 bases are TGTGCCAGCAGCAGAGAGACCCACCCCGGGGAGCTGTTTTTT. Protein sequence: CASSRETHPGELFF. The chain is built from TRBV7-9 and TRBJ2-2; no reliable D call. The CDR3 sequence is 14 residues long. Looked up from germline, CDR1 is SEHNR and CDR2 is FQNEAQ (reference sequence). The V end was cut by 5 bases, the J end by 6 bases, with 13 bases between.

V usage is TRBV10-3 and J usage is TRBJ1-1; D is possibly TRBD1 (5 bases). This CDR3 is built from 15 residues. V lost 6 bases, J lost 3 bases, and 17 bases lay in between. Germline CDR1 and CDR2: ENHRY and SYGVKD. CDR3 bases: TGTGCCATCAGCGAAACCCAGTGGGGGGACACTGAAGCTTTCTTT. Its translation is CAISETQWGDTEAFF.

The chain employs TRBV30 and TRBJ1-2, with D hard to call. CDR1 and CDR2 (germline): GTSNPN, SVGIG (reference sequence). V was shortened by 2 bases and J by 8 bases, with 15 bases between the two germline ends. The CDR3 loop spans 13 amino acids. The CDR3: CAWSPAWVLGYTF. Written as DNA, the CDR3 is TGTGCCTGGAGTCCGGCCTGGGTCTTGGGCTACACCTTC. Together with reference TRBV30 and TRBJ1-2, the CDR3 gives the full variable domain: SQTIHQWPATLVQPVGSPLSLECTVEGTSNPNLYWYRQAAGRGLQLLFYSVGIGQISSEVPQNLSASRPQDRQFILSSKKLLLSDSGFYLCAWSPAWVLGYTFGSGTRLTVV.